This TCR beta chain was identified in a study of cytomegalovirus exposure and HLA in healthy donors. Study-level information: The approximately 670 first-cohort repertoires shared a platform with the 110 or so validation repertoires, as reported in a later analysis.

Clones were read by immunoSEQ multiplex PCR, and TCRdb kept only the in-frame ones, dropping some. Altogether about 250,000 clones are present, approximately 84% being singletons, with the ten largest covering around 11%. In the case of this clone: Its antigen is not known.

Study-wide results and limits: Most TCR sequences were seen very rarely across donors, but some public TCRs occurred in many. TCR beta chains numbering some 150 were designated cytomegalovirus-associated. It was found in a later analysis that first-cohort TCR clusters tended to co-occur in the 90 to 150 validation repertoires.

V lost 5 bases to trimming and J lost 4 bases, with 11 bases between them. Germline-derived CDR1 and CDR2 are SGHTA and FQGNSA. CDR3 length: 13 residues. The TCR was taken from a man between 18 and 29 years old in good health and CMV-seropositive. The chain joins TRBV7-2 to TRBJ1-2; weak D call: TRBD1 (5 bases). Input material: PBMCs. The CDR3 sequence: CASSPITGYGYTF. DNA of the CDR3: TGTGCCAGCAGCCCAATTACAGGCTATGGCTACACCTTC.